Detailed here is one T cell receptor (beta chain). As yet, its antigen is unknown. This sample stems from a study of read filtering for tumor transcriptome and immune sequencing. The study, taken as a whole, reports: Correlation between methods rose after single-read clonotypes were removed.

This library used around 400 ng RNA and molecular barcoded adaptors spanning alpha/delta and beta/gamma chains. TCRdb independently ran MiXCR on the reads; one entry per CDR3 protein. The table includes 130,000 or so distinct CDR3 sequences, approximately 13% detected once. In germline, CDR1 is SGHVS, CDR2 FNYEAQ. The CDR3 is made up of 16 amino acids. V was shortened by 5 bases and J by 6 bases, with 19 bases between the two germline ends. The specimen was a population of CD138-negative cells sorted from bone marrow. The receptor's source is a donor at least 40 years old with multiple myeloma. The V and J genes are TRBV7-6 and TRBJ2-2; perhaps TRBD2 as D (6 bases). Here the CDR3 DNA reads TGTGCCAGCAGCCCTCGGCCTAGCGAGTGGGCCGGGGAGCTGTTTTTT. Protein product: CASSPRPSEWAGELFF.